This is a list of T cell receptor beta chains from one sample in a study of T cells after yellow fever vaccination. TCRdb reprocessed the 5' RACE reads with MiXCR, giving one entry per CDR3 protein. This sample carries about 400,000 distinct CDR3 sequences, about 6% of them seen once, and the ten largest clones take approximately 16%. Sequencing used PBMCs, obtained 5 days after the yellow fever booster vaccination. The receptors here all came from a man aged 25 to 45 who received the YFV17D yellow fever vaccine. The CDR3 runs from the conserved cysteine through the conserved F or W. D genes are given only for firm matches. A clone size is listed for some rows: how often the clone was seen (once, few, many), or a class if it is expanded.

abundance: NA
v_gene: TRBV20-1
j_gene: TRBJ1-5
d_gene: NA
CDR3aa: CSARDTADQPQHF
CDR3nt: TGCAGTGCCCGGGACACGGCTGATCAGCCCCAGCATTTT

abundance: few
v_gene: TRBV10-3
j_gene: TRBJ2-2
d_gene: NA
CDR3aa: CAIRLSLGETTPITGELFF
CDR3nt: TGTGCCATCAGGCTCTCCTTAGGAGAGACTACACCTATCACCGGGGAGCTGTTTTTT

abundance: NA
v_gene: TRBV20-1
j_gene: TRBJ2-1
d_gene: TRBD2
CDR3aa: CSARDQLAGFNEQFF
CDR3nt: TGCAGTGCTAGAGATCAGCTAGCGGGCTTTAATGAGCAGTTCTTC

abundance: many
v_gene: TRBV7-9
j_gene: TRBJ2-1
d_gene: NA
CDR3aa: CASGIPGRPHEQFF
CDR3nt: TGTGCCAGCGGTATACCGGGACGGCCACATGAGCAGTTCTTC

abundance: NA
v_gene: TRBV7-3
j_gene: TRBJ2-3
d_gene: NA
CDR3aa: CASSPPFTDTQYF
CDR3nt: TGTGCCAGCAGCCCCCCATTCACAGATACGCAGTATTTT

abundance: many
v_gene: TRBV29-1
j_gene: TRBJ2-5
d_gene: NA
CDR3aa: CSVEGSTLGETQYF
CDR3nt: TGCAGCGTTGAAGGTAGCACGTTGGGAGAGACCCAGTACTTC

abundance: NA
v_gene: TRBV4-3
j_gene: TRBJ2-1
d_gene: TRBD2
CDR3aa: CASSQDPTSSYNEQFF
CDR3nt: TGCGCCAGCAGCCAAGATCCGACTAGCAGCTACAATGAGCAGTTCTTC

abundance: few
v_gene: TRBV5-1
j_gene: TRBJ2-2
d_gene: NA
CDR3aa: CASSLLTGRITGELFF
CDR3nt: TGCGCCAGCAGCCTTTTGACAGGCAGGATCACCGGGGAGCTGTTTTTT

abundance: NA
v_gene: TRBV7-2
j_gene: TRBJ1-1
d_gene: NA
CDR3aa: CASSLGGVPNTEAFF
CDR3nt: TGTGCCAGCAGCTTAGGTGGGGTTCCGAACACTGAAGCTTTCTTT

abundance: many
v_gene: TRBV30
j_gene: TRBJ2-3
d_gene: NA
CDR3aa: CAWGGSTDTQYF
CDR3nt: TGTGCCTGGGGGGGGAGCACAGATACGCAGTATTTT

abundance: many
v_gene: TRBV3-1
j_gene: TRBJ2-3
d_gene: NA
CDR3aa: CASSQEMRFTQYF
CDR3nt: TGTGCCAGCAGCCAAGAGATGCGCTTCACGCAGTATTTT

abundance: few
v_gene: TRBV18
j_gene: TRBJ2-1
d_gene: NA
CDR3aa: CASSPLPAPSYNEQFF
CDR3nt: TGTGCCAGCTCACCACTGCCAGCGCCCTCCTACAATGAGCAGTTCTTC

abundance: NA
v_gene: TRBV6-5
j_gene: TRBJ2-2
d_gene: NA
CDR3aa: CASSYLGRGNTGELFF
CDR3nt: TGTGCCAGCAGTTACTTGGGCAGGGGGAACACCGGGGAGCTGTTTTTT

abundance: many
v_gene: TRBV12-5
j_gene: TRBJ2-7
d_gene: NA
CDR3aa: CASAPPGNEQYF
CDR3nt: TGTGCTAGTGCTCCACCCGGCAACGAGCAGTACTTC

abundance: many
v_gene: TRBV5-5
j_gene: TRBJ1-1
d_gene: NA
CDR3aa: CASSLPNTEAFF
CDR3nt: TGTGCCAGCAGCTTGCCCAACACTGAAGCTTTCTTT

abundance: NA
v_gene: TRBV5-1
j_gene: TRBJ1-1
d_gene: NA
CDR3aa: CASSLDGGMVGTEAFF
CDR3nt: TGCGCCAGCAGCTTGGACGGTGGCATGGTGGGCACTGAAGCTTTCTTT

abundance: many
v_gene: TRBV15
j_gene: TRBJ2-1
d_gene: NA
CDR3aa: CATSREWWVAAGNNEQFF
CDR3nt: TGTGCCACCAGCAGAGAATGGTGGGTGGCGGCTGGCAACAATGAGCAGTTCTTC

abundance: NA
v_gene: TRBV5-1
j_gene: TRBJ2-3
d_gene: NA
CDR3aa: CASSLAGSPTDTQYF
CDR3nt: TGCGCCAGCAGCTTGGCAGGGTCCCCCACAGATACGCAGTATTTT

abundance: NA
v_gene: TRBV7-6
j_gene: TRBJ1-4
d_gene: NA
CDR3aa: CASSYRANNEKLFF
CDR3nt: TGTGCCAGCAGCTACAGGGCTAATAATGAAAAACTGTTTTTT

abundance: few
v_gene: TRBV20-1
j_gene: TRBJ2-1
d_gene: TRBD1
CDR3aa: CSAERSPGQGNEQFF
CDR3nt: TGCAGTGCTGAGAGGTCTCCGGGACAGGGTAATGAGCAGTTCTTC

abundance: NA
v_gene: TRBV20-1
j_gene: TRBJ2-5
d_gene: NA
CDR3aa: CSATGWETQYF
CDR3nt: TGCAGTGCTACAGGGTGGGAGACCCAGTACTTC

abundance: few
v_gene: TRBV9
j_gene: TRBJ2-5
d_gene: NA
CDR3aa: CASSVDAGRTQYF
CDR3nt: TGTGCCAGCAGCGTAGACGCCGGGCGGACCCAGTACTTC

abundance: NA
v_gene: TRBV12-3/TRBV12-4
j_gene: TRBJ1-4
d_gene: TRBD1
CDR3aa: CASSFHRGNEKLFF
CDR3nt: TGTGCCAGCAGTTTCCACAGGGGGAACGAAAAACTGTTTTTT

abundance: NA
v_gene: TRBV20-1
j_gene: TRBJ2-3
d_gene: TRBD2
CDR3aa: CSARSGTSGGDTQYF
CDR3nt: TGCAGTGCTAGATCCGGGACTAGCGGGGGAGATACGCAGTATTTT

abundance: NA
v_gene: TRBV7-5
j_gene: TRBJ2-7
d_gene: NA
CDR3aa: CISVPEACPQPAVLHEQYF
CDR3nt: NA

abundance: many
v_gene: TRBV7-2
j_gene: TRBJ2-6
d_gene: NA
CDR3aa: CASSSGGLGANVLTF
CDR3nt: TGTGCCAGCAGCTCAGGGGGGTTAGGGGCCAACGTCCTGACTTTC

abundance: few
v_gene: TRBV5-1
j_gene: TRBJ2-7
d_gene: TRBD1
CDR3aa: CASSLPASGQGVDEQYF
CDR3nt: TGCGCCAGCAGCTTACCTGCGTCGGGACAGGGGGTTGACGAGCAGTACTTC

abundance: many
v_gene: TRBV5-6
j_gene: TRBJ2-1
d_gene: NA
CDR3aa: CASSATREQLF
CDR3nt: TGTGCCAGCAGCGCGACTAGGGAGCAGTTATTC

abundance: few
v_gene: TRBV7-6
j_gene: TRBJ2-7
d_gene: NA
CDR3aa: CASGQGREQYF
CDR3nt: TGTGCCAGCGGTCAGGGAAGGGAGCAGTACTTC

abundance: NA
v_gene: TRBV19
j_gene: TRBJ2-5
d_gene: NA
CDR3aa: CASSIGRKETQYF
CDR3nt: TGTGCCAGTAGTATTGGGCGGAAAGAGACCCAGTACTTC

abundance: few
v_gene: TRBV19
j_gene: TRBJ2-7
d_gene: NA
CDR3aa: CASSALRPGQGFEGQYF
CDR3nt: TGTGCCAGTAGCGCCCTCCGTCCGGGACAAGGTTTTGAGGGGCAGTACTTC

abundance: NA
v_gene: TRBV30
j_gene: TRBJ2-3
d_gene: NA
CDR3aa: CAAEDLATHF
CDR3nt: TGTGCCGCGGAGGACCTTGCGACGCATTTT

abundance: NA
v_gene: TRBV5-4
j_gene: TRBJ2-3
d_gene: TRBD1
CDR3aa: CASSSTGAHRPDTQYF
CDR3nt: TGTGCCAGCAGCTCGACAGGGGCCCACAGACCAGATACGCAGTATTTT

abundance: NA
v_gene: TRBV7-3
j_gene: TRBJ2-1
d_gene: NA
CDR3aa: CASSLSPFNEQFF
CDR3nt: TGTGCCAGCAGCTTAAGTCCGTTCAATGAGCAGTTCTTC

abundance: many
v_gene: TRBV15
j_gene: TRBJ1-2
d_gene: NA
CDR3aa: CATSREVGGYTF
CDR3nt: TGTGCCACCAGCAGAGAAGTGGGGGGCTACACCTTC

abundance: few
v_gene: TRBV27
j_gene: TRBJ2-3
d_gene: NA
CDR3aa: CASSPGPGPEDTQYF
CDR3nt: TGTGCCAGCAGTCCGGGACCCGGACCGGAGGATACGCAGTATTTT

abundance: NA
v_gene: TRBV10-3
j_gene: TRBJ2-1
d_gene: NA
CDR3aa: CATFHVDEQFF
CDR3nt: TGTGCCACCTTCCATGTCGATGAGCAGTTCTTC

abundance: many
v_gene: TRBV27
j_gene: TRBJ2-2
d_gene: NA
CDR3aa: CASRAGPSNTGELFF
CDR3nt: TGTGCCAGCAGGGCAGGTCCTTCGAACACCGGGGAGCTGTTTTTT

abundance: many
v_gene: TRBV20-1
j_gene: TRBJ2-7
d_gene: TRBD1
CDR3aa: CSAWERTGVTIAYEQYF
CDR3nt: TGCAGTGCCTGGGAGAGGACAGGGGTCACTATAGCCTACGAGCAGTACTTC